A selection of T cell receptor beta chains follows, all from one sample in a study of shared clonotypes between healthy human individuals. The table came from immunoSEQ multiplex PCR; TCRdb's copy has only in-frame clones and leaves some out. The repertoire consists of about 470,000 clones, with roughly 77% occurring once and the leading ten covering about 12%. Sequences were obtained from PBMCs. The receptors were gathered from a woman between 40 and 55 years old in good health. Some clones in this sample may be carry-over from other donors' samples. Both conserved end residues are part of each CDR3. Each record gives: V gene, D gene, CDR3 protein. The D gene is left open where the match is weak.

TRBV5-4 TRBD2 CASSPVAGGTYEQYF
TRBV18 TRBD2 CASSPGTSGRATDTQYF
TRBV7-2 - CASSLRDNYEQYF
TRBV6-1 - CASSEVTPGGPINQPQHF
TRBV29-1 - CSVGRRLQYEQYF
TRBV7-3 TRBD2 CASSLTAGVNEQFF
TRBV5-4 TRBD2 CASSLAGGGRDTQYF
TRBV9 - CASSVRASYNEQFF
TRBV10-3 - CAISEGGPNEKLFF
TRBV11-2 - CASSPGPQNTEAFF
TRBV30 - CAWSDRGNTGELFF
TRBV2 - CASTTTGETQYF
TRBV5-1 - CASSLYGTYNEQFF
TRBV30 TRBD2 CAWRSPSLIAGGPLEYNEQFF
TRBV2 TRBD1 CASNVATGGNEKLFF
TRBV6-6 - CASRDQWQPQHF
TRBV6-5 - CATRDFPQETQYF
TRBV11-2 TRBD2 CASSPGTSGMDEQYF
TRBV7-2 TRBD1 CASSSGTGLTPLHF
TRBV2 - CASIPGVTGELFF
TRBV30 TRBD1 CAWSTGTGSFEQYF
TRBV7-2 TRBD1 CASSFGQGRRGYTF
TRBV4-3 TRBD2 CASSQVGSSGREKETQYF
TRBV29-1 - CSVGYGETQYF
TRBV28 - CASSSLRGGGLNTGELFF
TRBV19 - CASSPEIRGNTEAFF
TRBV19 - CASTPRGSNEQFF
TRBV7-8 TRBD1 CASSSGGTSYNEQFF